These T cell receptor beta chains were read from a single sample in a study of neoadjuvant anti-PD-1 for oral cavity cancer. Produced via immunoSEQ multiplex PCR; TCRdb's table is partial and in-frame only. The sample contains about 39,000 clones, 77% of which appear only once. Here the sequenced sample was PBMCs, taken after nivolumab (anti-PD-1) treatment. The receptors here all came from a person aged 40-85 years with oral cavity squamous cell carcinoma. Each CDR3 is given with its conserved first and last residue. The D gene is left open where the match is weak. Clone size appears in some rows only: once, few, many, or a class for an expanded clone.

>15|-|TRBJ2-1|once|TRBV13
TGTGCCAGCAGCCCAAGCCCAGGGAGGTCGGGTGAGCAGTTCTTC
CASSPSPGRSGEQFF
>15|TRBD1|TRBJ2-7|few|TRBV11-1
TGTGCCAGCAGCTGGGGAAGGACAGGGGGCAACGAGCAGTACTTC
CASSWGRTGGNEQYF
>15|TRBD2|TRBJ2-5|-|TRBV6-1
TGTGCCAGCAAGCGAGCGGGGGGGCGGGGAGAGACCCAGTACTTC
CASKRAGGRGETQYF
>15|-|TRBJ2-1|-|TRBV6-4
TGTGCCAGCAGTGTGCAGGGTGGGACACACAATGAGCAGTTCTTC
CASSVQGGTHNEQFF
>16|-|TRBJ2-1|once|TRBV14
TGTGCCAGCAGCCCAAACTGGGGGGGGGCCCTTAGGGAGCAGTTCTTC
CASSPNWGGALREQFF
>14|TRBD1|TRBJ1-1|once|TRBV30
TGTGCCTGGACGGACAGGGGGAGAGGGGCTGAAGCTTTCTTT
CAWTDRGRGAEAFF
>14|TRBD1|TRBJ1-2|-|TRBV15
TGTGCCACCAGCAGCCCAGACAGGGCCTATGGCTACACCTTC
CATSSPDRAYGYTF
>15|TRBD1|TRBJ1-1|-|TRBV11-1
TGTGCCAGCAGTTTCGGGACAGGGAGGGGCACTGAAGCTTTCTTT
CASSFGTGRGTEAFF
>13|-|TRBJ2-2|-|TRBV7-9
TGTGCCAGCAGCGCGGTTAACACCGGGGAGCTGTTTTTT
CASSAVNTGELFF
>14|-|TRBJ1-4|-|TRBV5-1
TGCGCCAGCAACCAAGGACTTGACGGTGAAAAACTGTTTTTT
CASNQGLDGEKLFF
>15|-|TRBJ2-5|-|TRBV18
TGTGCCAGCTCACCACAGGCAGGGACGCGTAGGGACCAGTACTTC
CASSPQAGTRRDQYF
>11|-|TRBJ1-1|once|TRBV6-5
TGTGCTGTTGGACGGACAGCTGAAGCTTTCTTT
CAVGRTAEAFF
>15|TRBD1|TRBJ2-5|-|TRBV7-2
TGTGCCAGCAGCCCCGGGACAGGCCATAGGGAGACCCAGTACTTC
CASSPGTGHRETQYF
>15|TRBD2|TRBJ2-3|-|TRBV6-6
TGTGCCAGCTCGGATCAGGGACTAGCGGTTGATACGCAGTATTTT
CASSDQGLAVDTQYF
>14|-|TRBJ1-6|once|TRBV7-3
TGTGCCAGCAGCTACGACAGCAACAATTCACCCCTCCACTTT
CASSYDSNNSPLHF
>13|-|TRBJ2-7|few|TRBV6-5
TGTGCCAGCAGGCTAAGGGAGTCCTACGAGCAGTACTTC
CASRLRESYEQYF
>12|-|TRBJ2-1|-|TRBV18
TGTGCCAGCTCCCCCATTTACAATGAGCAGTTCTTC
CASSPIYNEQFF
>15|-|TRBJ2-1|-|TRBV5-4
TGTGCCAGCAGCTTGGGGCCAGTTGAGGTAAATGAGCAGTTCTTC
CASSLGPVEVNEQFF
>14|TRBD1|TRBJ1-6|medium-sized|TRBV18
TGTGCCAGCTCACCTGAGACAGGGGCTTCACCCCTCCACTTT
CASSPETGASPLHF
>15|TRBD1|TRBJ1-5|-|TRBV19
TGTGCCAGTAGTATCGGGACAGTTAGCAATCAGCCCCAGCATTTT
CASSIGTVSNQPQHF
>15|-|TRBJ2-7|-|TRBV19
TGTGCCAGTAAGCCAACGGGGGGCGAAGCCTACGAGCAGTACTTC
CASKPTGGEAYEQYF
>12|-|TRBJ1-2|-|TRBV6-1
TGTGCCAGCAGTCTTACCCTCTATGGCTACACCTTC
CASSLTLYGYTF
>15|-|TRBJ2-1|-|TRBV14
TGTGCCAGCAGCCAAGGAGGCGCGGGAAACAATGAGCAGTTCTTC
CASSQGGAGNNEQFF
>16|TRBD1|TRBJ2-6|-|TRBV19
TGTGCCAGTAGGACAGGGAGTAAGTCTGGGGCCAACGTCCTGACTTTC
CASRTGSKSGANVLTF
>13|-|TRBJ1-2|-|TRBV10-2
TGCGCCAGCAGTCCCTCAGGGGCCTATGGCTACACCTTC
CASSPSGAYGYTF
>15|-|TRBJ2-3|-|TRBV25-1
TGTGCCAGCAGTGAATATCTCACAGTCACAGATACGCAGTATTTT
CASSEYLTVTDTQYF
>14|-|TRBJ1-2|few|TRBV19
TGTGCCAGTAGTGGAGCTTGGGACGGTAGCAGCTACACCTTC
CASSGAWDGSSYTF
>12|-|TRBJ2-7|-|TRBV30
TGTGCCTGGAAGACGGGATACTACGAGCAGTACTTC
CAWKTGYYEQYF
>13|TRBD1|TRBJ1-1|-|TRBV19
TGTGCCAGCACGACAGGGTCGAACACTGAAGCTTTCTTT
CASTTGSNTEAFF
>15|-|TRBJ1-6|-|TRBV2
TGTGCCAGCCGCTCCCGGAGCTCCTATAATTCACCCCTCCACTTT
CASRSRSSYNSPLHF
>19|TRBD1|TRBJ1-1|-|TRBV6-1
TGTGCCAGCAGTGAATCCCCCCCAAAGGCAGGGGGCCACCGAACTGAAGCTTTCTTT
CASSESPPKAGGHRTEAFF
>14|-|TRBJ1-2|-|TRBV11-2
TGTGCCAGCAGCTTAGGCGTCGGGGGCGGTGGCTACACCTTC
CASSLGVGGGGYTF
>16|-|TRBJ1-2|-|TRBV19
TGTGCCAGTAGTACCACCTCCAGGAGAAGTGATTATGGCTACACCTTC
CASSTTSRRSDYGYTF